This TCR beta chain originates from a study of T cell changes during pregnancy in multiple sclerosis. The V gene end was trimmed by 2 bases and the J gene end by 5 bases; junction bases not matched to a gene: 3. This CDR3 comprises 16 residues. Germline V lookup: CDR1 SNHLY, CDR2 FYNNEI. Using immunoSEQ multiplex PCR, the repertoire was profiled, and TCRdb retains in-frame clones only, with some absent. The repertoire holds 90,000 or so clones, 80% to 95% seen once, with approximately 1.5% in the top ten. This clonotype originated in a female donor with multiple sclerosis, enrolled in a pregnancy study. The sequencing used peripheral blood, collected in the first trimester of pregnancy. J is TRBJ2-1 and V is TRBV2, with 13 bases lining up with TRBD2. The CDR3 is CASSEWGLAGHNEQFF. The CDR3 DNA sequence: TGTGCCAGCAGTGAATGGGGACTAGCGGGACACAATGAGCAGTTCTTC.